This passage covers 17 T cell receptor beta chains from one sample sequenced in a study of T cells in Graves' hyperthyroidism and ophthalmopathy. Amplification of TCR beta CDR3 regions was performed using RNA transcripts as template. HTBI primers were the set used in a first-round RT-PCR of the TCR CDR3. One entry per CDR3 protein results from TCRdb running MiXCR on the multiplex PCR reads. Of hundreds of thousands of distinct CDR3 sequences listed, roughly a sixth are singletons. Specimen: blood. The receptors shown here come from a woman aged 45-60 years with Graves' hyperthyroidism that later progressed to Graves' ophthalmopathy.

This clonotype has at least ten counts. The chain uses TRBV12-3 or TRBV12-4 and TRBJ2-1; TRBD2 matches 8 bases. Trimming removed 6 bases from V and 1 base from J; junction bases left unmatched: 5. The length of the CDR3 is 15 residues. CDR3 sequence (DNA): TGTGCCAGCAGATATAGCGGGGCATCCTACAATGAGCAGTTCTTC. Its translation: CASRYSGASYNEQFF.

The V call is TRBV12-3 or TRBV12-4, the J call TRBJ2-5; D is uncertain. V lost 5 bases to trimming and J lost 5 bases, with 15 bases between them. The CDR3 spans 14 residues. For the CDR3, the DNA is TGTGCCAGCAGTCCCCTTTCCGTGAAGGAGACCCAGTACTTC. Residues: CASSPLSVKETQYF.

About this clonotype: This may be a read error, as it is one base from a much larger clone. This chain connects TRBV7-8 to TRBJ2-2; maybe TRBD1 (5 bases). The J call is uncertain, as TRBJ1-1 better fits the DNA end. This CDR3 region has 14 residues. Germline CDR1 is SGHVS and CDR2 is FQNEAQ. The DNA of the CDR3 is TGTGCCAGCAGCTTAGGGCCCGGGGCGGCTGGAGCTTTCTTT. It encodes CASSLGPGAAGAFF.

The chain recombines TRBV5-1 with TRBJ1-1, with D uncertain. Germline V gene data show CDR1 as SGHRS and CDR2 as YFSETQ. The CDR3 contains 15 residues. V lost 0 bases, J lost 5 bases, and 14 bases lay in between. CDR3 amino acids: CASSLVSQAGTEAFF. The CDR3, as DNA: TGCGCCAGCAGCTTGGTTAGTCAGGCGGGTACTGAAGCTTTCTTT.

This clonotype was counted ten times or more. The CDR3 DNA sequence: TGCGCCAGCAGCTTGGATGCTGGGGGCCCGGGAGATACGCAGTATTTT. It translates to CASSLDAGGPGDTQYF. The chain couples TRBV5-1 to TRBJ2-3, with D possibly TRBD1 on 6 matching bases. The germline CDR1 and CDR2 sequences are SGHRS and YFSETQ. The CDR3 is 16 amino acids. V was pared by 0 bases and J by 5 bases, with 16 bases between.

Many counts were recorded for this clonotype. The chain joins TRBV20-1 to TRBJ2-1, with 14 nucleotides matching TRBD2. The CDR3 runs 15 residues. V dropped 8 bases and J dropped 3; count of bases not matched to a gene: 6. Germline V gene lookup returns CDR1 DFQATT and CDR2 SNEGSKA (reference sequence). CDR3 region: CSSRGLAGDYNEQFF. DNA of the CDR3: TGCAGTTCCAGGGGACTAGCGGGGGACTACAATGAGCAGTTCTTC.

The sample holds a few counts of this clonotype. This rearrangement joins TRBV6-1 to TRBJ1-5; D not certain. The V gene lost 3 bases and the J gene lost 1 base, with 4 bases spanning the gap. Germline V gene lookup returns CDR1 MNHNS and CDR2 SASEGT. The CDR3 is 13 amino acids. The CDR3 bases are TGTGCCAGCAGTGACACAAGCAATCAGCCCCAGCATTTT. This translates into CASSDTSNQPQHF.

This clonotype came up many times. The chain joins TRBV11-1 to TRBJ2-1; D ambiguous. Germline lookup yields CDR1 SGHAT and CDR2 FQDESV (reference sequence). The CDR3 extends over 14 amino acids. Trimming removed 0 bases at V and 5 bases at J, with 8 bases between. The CDR3 reads CASSLAYRDNEQFF. CDR3 bases: TGTGCCAGCAGCTTAGCGTACAGAGACAATGAGCAGTTCTTC. The full variable domain, completed using reference TRBV11-1 and TRBJ2-1, is EAEVAQSPRYKITEKSQAVAFWCDPISGHATLYWYRQILGQGPELLVQFQDESVVDDSQLPKDRFSAERLKGVDSTLKIQPAELGDSAMYLCASSLAYRDNEQFFGPGTRLTVL.

The chain carries TRBV5-1 and TRBJ2-2, with D maybe TRBD1 (5 bases). This CDR3 contains 14 residues. CDR1 SGHRS and CDR2 YFSETQ come from the germline V gene. Between the trimmed V and J ends, which lost 5 bases and 2 bases, there was a span of 10 bases. CDR3 DNA sequence: TGCGCCAGCAGAACAGGTTTCAACACCGGGGAGCTGTTTTTT. Amino acid sequence: CASRTGFNTGELFF.

This clonotype has ten or more counts. The genes are TRBV20-1 and TRBJ2-4, with 10 positions matching TRBD1. This CDR3 is 13 amino acids long. With 4 bases clipped from V and 9 bases from J, the junction kept 6 bases outside the gene matches. Germline V gene sequence: CDR1 DFQATT, CDR2 SNEGSKA (reference sequence). CDR3 residues: CSATRQGAVIQYF. CDR3 bases: TGCAGTGCTACCAGACAGGGGGCTGTCATTCAGTACTTC.

This clonotype was seen ten or more times. This chain joins TRBV12-3 or TRBV12-4 and TRBJ2-3; D is perhaps TRBD1 (5 bases). This CDR3 is built from 15 residues. Trimming cost V 6 bases and J 2 bases, with 15 bases left between them. CDR3 amino acids: CASSQDNSLTDTQYF. Here the CDR3 DNA reads TGTGCCAGCAGCCAGGACAACTCACTCACAGATACGCAGTATTTT.

The CDR3 loop is CASSRGTSDPYEQYF. CDR3 coding DNA: TGTGCCAGCAGCCGCGGGACTAGCGATCCCTACGAGCAGTACTTC. This chain uses TRBV7-9 with TRBJ2-7; 10 positions match TRBD2. Germline CDR1 and CDR2: SEHNR and FQNEAQ (reference sequence). The CDR3 sequence is 15 residues long. V was pared by 5 bases and J by 2 bases, with 6 bases of the junction left unmatched.

Here the CDR3 reads CASRRGQSSNQPQHF. In nucleotides, the CDR3 is TGTGCCAGCAGAAGGGGACAGAGTAGCAATCAGCCCCAGCATTTT. The chain combines TRBV7-6 with TRBJ1-5; 7 bases are shared with TRBD1. The CDR3 covers 15 residues. Per the germline V gene, CDR1 is SGHVS and CDR2 is FNYEAQ. With V trimmed by 6 bases and J by 0 bases, 5 bases remained unmatched. Full variable domain (remainder filled in from reference TRBV7-6 and TRBJ1-5): GAGVSQSPRYKVTKRGQDVALRCDPISGHVSLYWYRQALGQGPEFLTYFNYEAQQDKSGLPNDRFSAERPEGSISTLTIQRTEQRDSAMYRCASRRGQSSNQPQHFGDGTRLSIL.

This clonotype has a count of ten or more. This chain links TRBV20-1 with TRBJ2-3, with 10 positions matching TRBD1. The CDR3 contains 14 residues. After removal of 5 bases from V and 6 bases from J, the junction contained 8 bases not matched to a gene. Germline loops: CDR1 DFQATT, CDR2 SNEGSKA (reference sequence). CDR3 DNA: TGCAGTGCTCCCCCGGGACAGGGGACCGATACGCAGTATTTT. Residues: CSAPPGQGTDTQYF.

This clonotype was detected a few times. J is TRBJ2-3 and V is TRBV7-6; D not resolved. This CDR3 region has 17 residues. Trimming shortened V by 5 bases and J by 2 bases, and 20 bases separated the two germline ends. From germline, CDR1 is SGHVS and CDR2 FNYEAQ. As DNA, the CDR3 is TGTGCCAGCAGCCCCTCGAGTGGGTCGGGCCTCACAGATACGCAGTATTTT. This sequence encodes CASSPSSGSGLTDTQYF. Together with reference TRBV7-6 and TRBJ2-3, the CDR3 gives the full variable domain: GAGVSQSPRYKVTKRGQDVALRCDPISGHVSLYWYRQALGQGPEFLTYFNYEAQQDKSGLPNDRFSAERPEGSISTLTIQRTEQRDSAMYRCASSPSSGSGLTDTQYFGPGTRLTVL.

The J gene is TRBJ2-2, the V gene TRBV12-3 or TRBV12-4; weak D call: TRBD1 (5 bases). Trimming took off 5 bases at V and 4 bases at J, with 11 bases between the two ends. The CDR3 spans 14 residues. As DNA, the CDR3 is TGTGCCAGCAGTAGACAGACGGGCACCGGGGAGCTGTTTTTT. This encodes CASSRQTGTGELFF.

A few counts support this clonotype. CDR3 coding DNA: TGTGCCAGCAGTGAATATGGGGGGCACGAGCAGTACTTC. It is translated as CASSEYGGHEQYF. The chain employs TRBV25-1 and TRBJ2-7; the D call may be TRBD1 or TRBD2 (6 bases each). The V end was cut by 0 bases, the J end by 5 bases, with 8 bases between. This CDR3 has 13 amino acids. The germline V gene has CDR1 MGHDK and CDR2 SYGVNS.